This T cell receptor delta chain was found in a study of γδ T cells in repeated Plasmodium falciparum infection. Study observations and caveats: Malian children's Vdelta2-negative repertoires appeared more expanded and less diverse than Australians'. Many TCRgamma sequences overlapped between individuals in stable Vgamma9/Vdelta2+ repertoires. In Vdelta2-negative, largely Vdelta1+, gammadelta repertoires, repeated controlled infections appeared to drive clonal selection waves.

The germline V gene encodes CDR1 TSWWSYY and CDR2 QGS. CDR3 length equals 16 residues. Trimming took 0 bases from V and 1 from J, leaving 12 bases between them. Comment on this clone: The antigen is undetermined. TCRdb shows a much larger clone's protein in place of this DNA's translation, and the two differ at residue 10, likely through a read error; the protein shown is translated from the DNA.

With CATT, TCRdb re-called clones from the multiplex PCR reads. The sample has tens of thousands of delta-chain clones, over 1.5% seen once; the top ten hold about 9.1%. Vgamma9/Vdelta2+ and Vdelta2-negative gammadelta T cells were flow-sorted from PBMC for bulk sequencing. The rearrangement uses TRDV1 and TRDJ1; D uncertain. Since TCRdb gives no J gene, matching the DNA to germline was used here to assign it. The sequence derives from a pool of human donors (malaria-infected and uninfected, not separated). Sequenced sample: gamma-delta T cells from blood. CDR3 in amino acids: CALGELPPPCTDKLIF. CDR3 sequence (DNA): TGTGCTCTTGGGGAACTGCCCCCACCGTGCACCGATAAACTCATCTTT.